This T cell receptor (beta chain) appears in the sequencing data of a study of T cell responses to AZD1222 COVID-19 vaccine. This clone appeared a single time. What it binds is not known. Assay: immunoSEQ multiplex PCR; the TCRdb copy retains only in-frame clones and omits some. Of roughly 100,000 clones listed, around nine tenths are singletons. The J segment lost 0 bases and the V segment lost 3 bases, leaving 10 bases of the junction unmatched. CDR1 and CDR2 (germline): SGHRS, YFSETQ. The CDR3 extends over 18 amino acids. Study conclusions and caveats: None of the repertoires were sampled until the peak T cell response had passed. Among AZD1222 vaccinees, only six were seropositive at baseline. The donor group comprised mostly white British people and more females; the analysis possibly underestimated clonal diversity.

The chain is built from TRBV5-1 and TRBJ1-3; 9 bases fit TRBD1. The origin of this receptor is an adult who received the MenACWY meningococcal vaccine as a control. The sequenced sample was peripheral blood, obtained 28 days after the second dose of the MenACWY control vaccine. The CDR3 nucleotides read TGCGCCAGCAGCTCACCCCTCGGACAGGGGACCTCTGGAAACACCATATATTTT. This codes for CASSSPLGQGTSGNTIYF.